This T cell receptor (beta chain) is drawn from a study of blood T cell repertoires in COVID-19. Across the whole study: PBMCs, B-cell-depleted T cells, or T cells provided the cDNA or gDNA that made up the material.

The CDR3 length is 13 residues. Per the germline V gene, CDR1 is SGHRS and CDR2 is YFSETQ. The trim removed 4 bases at V and 4 bases at J, leaving 5 bases unmatched. Study processing details: Amplification with reference gene primers provided the estimates of nucleated cell counts. Produced via immunoSEQ multiplex PCR; TCRdb's table is partial and in-frame only. V and J calls plus clone size are reproduced from that table; the DNA served to infer D and trimming. The table has over 150,000 clones, around three quarters seen once; the top ten hold 1.5% to 2%. The receptor was derived from an elderly man with acute or convalescent COVID-19. The sample consisted of peripheral blood. The V and J genes are TRBV5-1 and TRBJ2-7; TRBD1 matches 7 bases. As DNA, the CDR3 is TGCGCCAGCAGCCCGGACAGGCTGTACGAGCAGTACTTC. Translation: CASSPDRLYEQYF.